Listed below are T cell receptor beta chains from one sample, sequenced in a study of identifying expanded T cells in peripheral blood. Measured with immunoSEQ multiplex PCR; TCRdb has only the in-frame clones, and not every one. The sample includes around 100,000 clones, around 89% seen only once; the top ten take roughly 17%. The material sequenced was blood. These receptors all stem from a person aged 18 to 75 in good health. CDR3s include the opening cysteine and the closing phenylalanine or tryptophan. The order of the fields is J gene, V gene, clone size, CDR3 protein. Clone size, where shown, is once, few, many, or a class for clones that have expanded.

>TRBJ2-1|TRBV7-2|NA
CASSLLEGSYNEQFF
>TRBJ1-5|TRBV10-3|NA
CAISEDLYNQPQHF
>TRBJ1-1|TRBV10-2|NA
CASSGLGGTEAFF
>TRBJ2-3|TRBV19|NA
CASSIWGQPTDTQYF
>TRBJ1-2|TRBV5-8|NA
CASSLSYGYTF
>TRBJ2-7|TRBV5-4|NA
CASSLGAGRLVYEQYF
>TRBJ2-3|TRBV10-3|NA
CAIQSRGGGTDTQYF
>TRBJ1-5|TRBV19|few
CASSMSPNGRQPQHF
>TRBJ1-2|TRBV28|NA
CASSFWQGGSYGYTF
>TRBJ2-7|TRBV28|NA
CASTAGAGEQYF
>TRBJ1-5|TRBV28|few
CASSAHGNQPQHF
>TRBJ2-7|TRBV7-2|once
CASSLASTRGEQYF
>TRBJ2-5|TRBV25-1|once
CASSEGAVGETQYF
>TRBJ1-1|TRBV20-1|NA
CSAPENTEAFF
>TRBJ2-1|TRBV5-1|NA
CASSLDRGGRYNEQFF
>TRBJ2-3|TRBV5-4|NA
CASSDFSGPDTQYF
>TRBJ1-5|TRBV7-9|NA
CASSLGTGSSNQPQHF
>TRBJ1-1|TRBV12-5|NA
CASGLENTEAFF
>TRBJ1-2|TRBV19|once
CASSTRTGMLTF
>TRBJ2-3|TRBV12-5|NA
CASGTGLHHTQYF
>TRBJ1-5|TRBV6-6|NA
CASLGGNQPQHF
>TRBJ2-7|TRBV7-9|once
CASSPGRGRPQYF
>TRBJ1-5|TRBV4-3|few
CASSLGSNQPQHF
>TRBJ1-1|TRBV11-2|NA
CASSFRGNTEAFF